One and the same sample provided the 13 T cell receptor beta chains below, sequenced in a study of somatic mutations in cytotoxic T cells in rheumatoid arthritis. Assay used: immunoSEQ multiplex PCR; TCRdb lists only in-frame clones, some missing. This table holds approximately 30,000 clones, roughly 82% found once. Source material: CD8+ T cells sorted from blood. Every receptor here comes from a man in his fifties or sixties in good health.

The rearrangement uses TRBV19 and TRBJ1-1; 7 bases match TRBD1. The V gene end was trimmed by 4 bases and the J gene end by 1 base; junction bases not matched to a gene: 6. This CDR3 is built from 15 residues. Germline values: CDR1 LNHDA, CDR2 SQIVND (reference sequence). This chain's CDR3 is CASSTRKGANTEAFF. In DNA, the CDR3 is TGTGCCAGTAGTACCAGAAAGGGGGCGAACACTGAAGCTTTCTTT.

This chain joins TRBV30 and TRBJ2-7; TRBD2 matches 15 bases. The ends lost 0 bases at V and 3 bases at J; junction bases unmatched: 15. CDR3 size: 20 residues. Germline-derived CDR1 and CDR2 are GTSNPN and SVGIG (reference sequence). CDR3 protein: CAWSVFWGRTSGRAYYEQYF. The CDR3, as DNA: TGTGCCTGGAGTGTATTTTGGGGCCGGACTAGCGGGAGGGCCTACTACGAGCAGTACTTC.

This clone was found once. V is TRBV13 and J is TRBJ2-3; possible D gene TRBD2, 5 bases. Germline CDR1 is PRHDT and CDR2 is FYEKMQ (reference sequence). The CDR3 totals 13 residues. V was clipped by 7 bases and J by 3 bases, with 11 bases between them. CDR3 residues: CASTHTGTDTQYF. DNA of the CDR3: TGTGCCAGCACCCACACGGGGACAGATACGCAGTATTTT. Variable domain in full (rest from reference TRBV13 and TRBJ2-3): AAGVIQSPRHLIKEKRETATLKCYPIPRHDTVYWYQQGPGQDPQFLISFYEKMQSDKGSIPDRFSAQQFSDYHSELNMSSLELGDSALYFCASTHTGTDTQYFGPGTRLTVL.

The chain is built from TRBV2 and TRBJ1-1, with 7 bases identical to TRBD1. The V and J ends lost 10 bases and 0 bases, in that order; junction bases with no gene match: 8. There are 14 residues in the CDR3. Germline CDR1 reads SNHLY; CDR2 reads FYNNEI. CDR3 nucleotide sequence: TGTGCCATCGAGGGGACAGCCCTGAACACTGAAGCTTTCTTT. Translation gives CAIEGTALNTEAFF. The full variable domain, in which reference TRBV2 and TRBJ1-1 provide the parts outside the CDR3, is EPEVTQTPSHQVTQMGQEVILRCVPISNHLYFYWYRQILGQKVEFLVSFYNNEISEKSEIFDDQFSVERPDGSNFTLKIRSTKLEDSAMYFCAIEGTALNTEAFFGQGTRLTVV.

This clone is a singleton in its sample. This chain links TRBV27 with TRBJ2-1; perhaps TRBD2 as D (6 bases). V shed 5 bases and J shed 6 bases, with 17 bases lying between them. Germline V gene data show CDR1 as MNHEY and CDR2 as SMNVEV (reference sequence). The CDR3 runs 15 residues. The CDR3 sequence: CASSPRRAGTNEQFF. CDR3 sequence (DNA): TGTGCCAGCAGTCCCCGGAGGGCCGGCACCAATGAGCAGTTCTTC.

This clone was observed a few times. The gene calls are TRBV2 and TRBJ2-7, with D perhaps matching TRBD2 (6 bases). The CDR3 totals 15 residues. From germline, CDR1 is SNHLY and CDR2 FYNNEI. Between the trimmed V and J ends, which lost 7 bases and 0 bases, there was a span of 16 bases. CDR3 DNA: TGTGCCAGCATATCGGGAGAGGGCCTCTCCTACGAGCAGTACTTC. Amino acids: CASISGEGLSYEQYF.

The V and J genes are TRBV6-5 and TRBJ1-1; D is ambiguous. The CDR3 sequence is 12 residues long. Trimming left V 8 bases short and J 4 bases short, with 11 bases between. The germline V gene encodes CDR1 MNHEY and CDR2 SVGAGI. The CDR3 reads CASLDGGTEAFF. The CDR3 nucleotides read TGTGCCAGCCTGGACGGCGGCACTGAAGCTTTCTTT.

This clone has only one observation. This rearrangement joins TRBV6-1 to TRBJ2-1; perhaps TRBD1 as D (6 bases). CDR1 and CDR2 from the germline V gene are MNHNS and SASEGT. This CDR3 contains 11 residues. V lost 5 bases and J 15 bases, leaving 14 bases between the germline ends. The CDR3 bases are TGTGCCAGCAGTAACAACAGGGAACCGTTCTTC. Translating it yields CASSNNREPFF.

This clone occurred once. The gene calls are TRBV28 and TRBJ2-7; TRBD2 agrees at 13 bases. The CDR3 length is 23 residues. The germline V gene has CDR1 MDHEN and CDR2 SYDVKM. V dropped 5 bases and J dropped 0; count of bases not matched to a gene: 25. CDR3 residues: CASSPRTGQRLAGGLPISYEQYF. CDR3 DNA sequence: TGTGCCAGCAGTCCCCGGACAGGGCAAAGACTAGCGGGAGGACTGCCTATCTCCTACGAGCAGTACTTC.

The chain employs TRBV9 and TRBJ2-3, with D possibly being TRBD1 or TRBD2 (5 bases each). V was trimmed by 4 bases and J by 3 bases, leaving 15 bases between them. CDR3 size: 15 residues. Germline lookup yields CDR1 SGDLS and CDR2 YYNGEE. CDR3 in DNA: TGTGCCAGCAGCCCCTACATGGGGGAAACAGATACGCAGTATTTT. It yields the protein CASSPYMGETDTQYF.

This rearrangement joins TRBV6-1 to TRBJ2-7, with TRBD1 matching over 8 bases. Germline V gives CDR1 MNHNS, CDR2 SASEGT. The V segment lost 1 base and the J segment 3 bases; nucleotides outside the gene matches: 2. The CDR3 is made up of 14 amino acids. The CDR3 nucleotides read TGTGCCAGCAGTGAAGGGACAGGGAACTACGAGCAGTACTTC. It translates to CASSEGTGNYEQYF.

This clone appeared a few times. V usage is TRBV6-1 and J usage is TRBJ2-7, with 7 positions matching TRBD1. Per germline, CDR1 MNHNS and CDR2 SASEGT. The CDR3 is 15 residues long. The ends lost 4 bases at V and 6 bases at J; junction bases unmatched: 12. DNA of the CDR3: TGTGCCAGCAGTGGCCGGGACAGCGAGTCGGCCGAGCAGTACTTC. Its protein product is CASSGRDSESAEQYF.

The CDR3 sequence: CASSKRTSGSFEQFF. The CDR3 coding sequence is TGTGCCAGCAGCAAACGGACTAGCGGGAGTTTTGAGCAGTTCTTC. The chain couples TRBV2 to TRBJ2-1; 13 positions match TRBD2. Per the germline V gene, CDR1 is SNHLY and CDR2 is FYNNEI. V lost 6 bases to trimming and J lost 9 bases; unmatched junction nucleotides: 8. The CDR3 is 15 residues long.